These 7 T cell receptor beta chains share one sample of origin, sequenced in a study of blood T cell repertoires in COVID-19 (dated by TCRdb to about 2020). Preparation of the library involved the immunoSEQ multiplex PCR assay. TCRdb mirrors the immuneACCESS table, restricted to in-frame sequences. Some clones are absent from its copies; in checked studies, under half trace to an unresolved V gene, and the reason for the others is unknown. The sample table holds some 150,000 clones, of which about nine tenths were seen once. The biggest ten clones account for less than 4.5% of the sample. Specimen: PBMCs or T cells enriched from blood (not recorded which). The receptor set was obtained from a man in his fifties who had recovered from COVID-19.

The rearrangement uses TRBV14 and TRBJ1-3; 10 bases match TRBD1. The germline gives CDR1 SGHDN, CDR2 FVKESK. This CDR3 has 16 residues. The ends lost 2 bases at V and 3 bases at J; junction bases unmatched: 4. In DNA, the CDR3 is TGTGCCAGCAGCCAAACGGGACAGGGGTTTGGAAACACCATATATTTT. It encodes CASSQTGQGFGNTIYF.

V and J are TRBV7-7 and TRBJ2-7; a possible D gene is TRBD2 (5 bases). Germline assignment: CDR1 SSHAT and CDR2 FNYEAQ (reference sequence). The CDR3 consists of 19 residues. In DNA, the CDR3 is TGTGCTAGCAGCTACCCCGGGAAGGGCAACCGCCAGTCCATCTACGAGCAGTACGTC. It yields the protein CASSYPGKGNRQSIYEQYV.

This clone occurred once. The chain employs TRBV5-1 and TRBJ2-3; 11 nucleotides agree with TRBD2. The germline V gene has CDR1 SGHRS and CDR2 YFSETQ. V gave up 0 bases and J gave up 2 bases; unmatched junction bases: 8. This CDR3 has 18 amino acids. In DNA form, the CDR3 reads TGCGCCAGCAGCTTGGAGGGGCCGGGACTAGCGGCCACAGATACGCAGTATTTT. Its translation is CASSLEGPGLAATDTQYF.

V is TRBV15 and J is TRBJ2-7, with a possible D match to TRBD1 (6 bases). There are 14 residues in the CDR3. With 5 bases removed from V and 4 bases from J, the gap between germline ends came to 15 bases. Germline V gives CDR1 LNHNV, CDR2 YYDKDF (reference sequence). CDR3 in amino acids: CATSPRTDHYEQYF. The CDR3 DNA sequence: TGTGCCACCAGCCCGCGGACAGACCATTACGAGCAGTACTTC.

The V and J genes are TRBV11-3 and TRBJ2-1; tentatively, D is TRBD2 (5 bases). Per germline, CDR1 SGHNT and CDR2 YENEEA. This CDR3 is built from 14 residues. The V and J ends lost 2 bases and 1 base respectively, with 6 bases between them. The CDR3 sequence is CASSLTGSYNEQFF. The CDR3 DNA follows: TGTGCCAGCAGCTTAACGGGGTCCTACAATGAGCAGTTCTTC.

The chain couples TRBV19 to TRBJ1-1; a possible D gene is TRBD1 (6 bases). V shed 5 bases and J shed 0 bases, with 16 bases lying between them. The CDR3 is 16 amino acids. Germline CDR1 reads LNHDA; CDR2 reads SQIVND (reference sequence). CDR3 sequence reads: CASSPDRLPMNTEAFF. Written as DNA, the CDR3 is TGTGCCAGTAGTCCGGACAGACTTCCTATGAACACTGAAGCTTTCTTT.

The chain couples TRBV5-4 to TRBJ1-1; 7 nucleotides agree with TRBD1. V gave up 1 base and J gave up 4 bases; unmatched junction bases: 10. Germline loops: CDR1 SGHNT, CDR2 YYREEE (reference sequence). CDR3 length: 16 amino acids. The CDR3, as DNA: TGTGCCAGCAGCTTGTCTTTATTAGGGGGCCTCACTGAAGCTTTCTTT. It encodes CASSLSLLGGLTEAFF.